The 24 T cell receptor beta chains reported below all come from one sample, sequenced in a study of shared clonotypes between healthy human individuals. Profiling relied on immunoSEQ multiplex PCR, and the TCRdb table lists in-frame clones only, not all of them. The profile shows over a million clones, approximately 98.5% of them singletons. Sample: naive CD4+ T cells sorted from blood. Subset given: CD45RA+ positively selected. These receptors originate from a man younger than 40 in good health.

The V and J genes are TRBV5-6 and TRBJ2-5; TRBD2 agrees at 10 bases. The germline gives CDR1 SGHDT, CDR2 YYEEEE. V shed 1 base, J shed 1 base, and the junction held 7 bases outside the gene matches. The CDR3 is 17 amino acids. The CDR3: CASSLFGRTSGQETQYF. The CDR3 DNA reads TGTGCCAGCAGCTTGTTCGGGCGGACTAGCGGCCAAGAGACCCAGTACTTC.

The chain couples TRBV15 to TRBJ2-5; no firm D call. Per the germline V gene, CDR1 is LNHNV and CDR2 is YYDKDF (reference sequence). The CDR3 runs 13 residues. Trimming left V 1 base short and J 3 bases short, with 6 bases between. CDR3 DNA: TGTGCCACCAGCAGAGGGATAGAAGAGACCCAGTACTTC. The encoded protein is CATSRGIEETQYF. The full variable domain, its missing parts supplied by reference TRBV15 and TRBJ2-5, is DAMVIQNPRYQVTQFGKPVTLSCSQTLNHNVMYWYQQKSSQAPKLLFHYYDKDFNNEADTPDNFQSRRPNTSFCFLDIRSPGLGDTAMYLCATSRGIEETQYFGPGTRLLVL.

This clone is a singleton in its sample. The chain uses TRBV7-3 and TRBJ2-7; 12 bases match TRBD2. CDR1 and CDR2 (germline): SGHTA, FQGTGA. After removal of 5 bases from V and 5 bases from J, the junction contained 4 bases not matched to a gene. The CDR3 covers 14 residues. DNA of the CDR3: TGTGCCAGCAGCGGACTAGCGGGAAACCACGAGCAGTACTTC. Amino acids: CASSGLAGNHEQYF.

CDR3 region: CATSRDLASGHNEQFF. The CDR3 DNA sequence: TGTGCCACCAGCAGAGATCTAGCTAGCGGGCACAATGAGCAGTTCTTC. The chain has TRBV15 and TRBJ2-1; 8 bases map to TRBD2. After removal of 0 bases from V and 5 bases from J, the junction contained 6 bases not matched to a gene. The CDR3 has 16 residues. Per germline, CDR1 LNHNV and CDR2 YYDKDF (reference sequence).

The chain has TRBV7-8 and TRBJ2-7; D is unclear. The germline V gene encodes CDR1 SGHVS and CDR2 FQNEAQ. V was cut by 5 bases and J by 5 bases, with 10 bases left in between. The CDR3 has 12 amino acids. The CDR3 coding sequence is TGTGCCAGCAGCCCTCGTTGGGACGAGCAGTACTTC. This encodes CASSPRWDEQYF. Based on the CDR3 plus reference TRBV7-8 and TRBJ2-7, the full variable domain is GAGVSQSPRYKVAKRGQDVALRCDPISGHVSLFWYQQALGQGPEFLTYFQNEAQLDKSGLPSDRFFAERPEGSVSTLKIQRTQQEDSAVYLCASSPRWDEQYFGPGTRLTVT.

In its sample, this clone was seen once. The J gene is TRBJ2-1, the V gene TRBV7-8; the match to TRBD1 covers 7 bases. J was trimmed by 3 bases and V by 2 bases; bases with no gene match: 7. The CDR3 runs 16 residues. Germline V lookup: CDR1 SGHVS, CDR2 FQNEAQ. The CDR3 DNA reads TGTGCCAGCAGCTTAAGGTTTTCAGGGGGCTACAATGAGCAGTTCTTC. Its protein is CASSLRFSGGYNEQFF. Full variable domain (missing parts from reference TRBV7-8 and TRBJ2-1): GAGVSQSPRYKVAKRGQDVALRCDPISGHVSLFWYQQALGQGPEFLTYFQNEAQLDKSGLPSDRFFAERPEGSVSTLKIQRTQQEDSAVYLCASSLRFSGGYNEQFFGPGTRLTVL.

The rearrangement joins TRBV10-2 to TRBJ1-1; the match to TRBD1 covers 7 bases. The CDR3 sequence is 13 residues long. Germline V gene data show CDR1 as WSHSY and CDR2 as SAAADI. Losses at the gene ends were 10 bases for V and 2 bases for J; bases not matched to a gene: 7. The CDR3 region is CATRQGSNTEAFF. The DNA for the CDR3 is TGCGCCACCCGACAGGGTAGTAACACTGAAGCTTTCTTT.

This chain connects TRBV11-3 to TRBJ2-3; 7 bases align to TRBD1. The CDR3 loop spans 14 amino acids. From germline, CDR1 is SGHNT and CDR2 YENEEA. The trim removed 5 bases at V and 2 bases at J, leaving 4 bases unmatched. The CDR3 spells CASSQQGITDTQYF. In DNA, the CDR3 is TGTGCCAGCAGCCAACAGGGGATCACAGATACGCAGTATTTT.

The chain links TRBV4-1 to TRBJ1-2, with no clear D. The germline CDR1 and CDR2 sequences are MGHRA and YSYEKL. This CDR3 is built from 15 residues. Between the trimmed V and J ends, which lost 0 bases and 7 bases, there was a span of 15 bases. The CDR3 DNA sequence: TGCGCCAGCAGCCAAGAAGGACGGTCTAGAGGTGGCTACACCTTC. This encodes CASSQEGRSRGGYTF.

V is TRBV5-8 and J is TRBJ2-6; D gene ambiguous. This CDR3 is built from 15 residues. V lost 3 bases to trimming and J lost 3 bases, with 10 bases between them. The germline gives CDR1 SGHTS, CDR2 YDEGEE. The CDR3 region has the DNA TGTGCCAGCAGCTCTACAGACTTTGGGGCCAACGTCCTGACTTTC. Its translation: CASSSTDFGANVLTF.

This chain joins TRBV5-1 and TRBJ2-1; D gene unclear. Germline CDR1 and CDR2: SGHRS and YFSETQ. Trimming shortened V by 1 base and J by 7 bases, and 15 bases separated the two germline ends. This CDR3 is 15 amino acids long. CDR3 in DNA: TGCGCCAGCAGCTTGCGTGCACATGAAGGGAATGAGCAGTTCTTC. As protein: CASSLRAHEGNEQFF.

This sequence joins TRBV6-5 and TRBJ1-1, with a possible D match to TRBD1 (6 bases). The CDR3 loop spans 15 amino acids. The V gene's germline CDR1 is MNHEY and CDR2 SVGAGI. With 7 bases removed from V and 1 base from J, the gap between germline ends came to 16 bases. CDR3 nucleotide sequence: TGTGCCAGCAATATCGGGACATCAAGGAACACTGAAGCTTTCTTT. Translating gives CASNIGTSRNTEAFF.

V and J are TRBV19 and TRBJ2-7; no firm D call. V was clipped by 1 base and J by 0 bases, with 13 bases between them. The CDR3 is 16 residues long. The germline V gene encodes CDR1 LNHDA and CDR2 SQIVND (reference sequence). The CDR3 DNA is TGTGCCAGTAGTATAGTTTTACAGATCCCCTCCTACGAGCAGTACTTC. It yields the protein CASSIVLQIPSYEQYF.

The V gene is TRBV7-6, the J gene TRBJ2-1, with TRBD1 matching over 11 bases. Germline values: CDR1 SGHVS, CDR2 FNYEAQ. The CDR3 length is 15 residues. Trimming at V came to 4 bases and at J to 2 bases, leaving 1 base not matched to a gene. CDR3 sequence reads: CASSSGQGAYNEQFF. In DNA form, the CDR3 reads TGTGCCAGCAGCTCGGGACAGGGGGCCTACAATGAGCAGTTCTTC.

The chain joins TRBV10-3 to TRBJ2-5, with TRBD1 as a possible D gene (6 bases). Looked up from germline, CDR1 is ENHRY and CDR2 is SYGVKD. V was trimmed by 0 bases and J by 5 bases, leaving 10 bases between them. This CDR3 is 14 amino acids long. Here the CDR3 DNA reads TGTGCCATCAGTGAGTCCCAGGGGTCGGAGACCCAGTACTTC. Its translation is CAISESQGSETQYF.

The V gene is TRBV9, the J gene TRBJ1-3, with 9 bases matching TRBD1. The CDR3 runs to 17 residues. Germline CDR1 SGDLS, CDR2 YYNGEE. The J segment lost 1 base and the V segment lost 4 bases, leaving 9 bases of the junction unmatched. CDR3 DNA: TGTGCCAGCAGCCCCACGACAGGGGGAATGTCTGGAAACACCATATATTTT. This codes for CASSPTTGGMSGNTIYF.

The chain uses TRBV29-1 and TRBJ2-7; D assignment may be TRBD1 or TRBD2 (5 bases each). The V gene's germline CDR1 is SQVTM and CDR2 ANQGSEA. The V and J ends lost 6 bases and 3 bases respectively, with 12 bases between them. CDR3 length equals 12 residues. CDR3 bases: TGCAGCGTCGCAGGGAGTAACTACGAGCAGTACTTC. It specifies CSVAGSNYEQYF.

The V call is TRBV29-1, the J call TRBJ2-3, with D perhaps given as TRBD1 or TRBD2 (5 bases each). The CDR3 extends over 14 amino acids. Deletions cut 6 bases from V and 0 bases from J, with 13 bases between. Germline V lookup: CDR1 SQVTM, CDR2 ANQGSEA. The DNA of the CDR3 is TGCAGCGTCCGACGGGACGGAAGCACAGATACGCAGTATTTT. Translated, it gives CSVRRDGSTDTQYF.

The rearrangement joins TRBV7-2 to TRBJ2-1, with 13 bases identical to TRBD2. CDR1 SGHTA and CDR2 FQGNSA come from the germline V gene. After removal of 5 bases from V and 0 bases from J, the junction contained 10 bases not matched to a gene. This CDR3 contains 19 residues. The CDR3 DNA sequence: TGTGCCAGCAGCCTACTCGGGACTAGCGGGACGAGCTCCTACAATGAGCAGTTCTTC. It codes for CASSLLGTSGTSSYNEQFF.

The genes are TRBV19 and TRBJ1-5, with TRBD1 identical over 7 bases. CDR1 and CDR2 from the germline V gene are LNHDA and SQIVND (reference sequence). The CDR3 contains 14 residues. Trimming at V came to 8 bases and at J to 2 bases, leaving 6 bases not matched to a gene. CDR3 DNA: TGTGCCAGTGGGAAACAGGGGCGCAATCAGCCCCAGCATTTT. Protein product: CASGKQGRNQPQHF.

This chain connects TRBV28 to TRBJ1-1; no firm D call. This CDR3 spans 14 amino acids. V lost 3 bases to trimming and J lost 1 base, with 9 bases between them. CDR1 is MDHEN, CDR2 SYDVKM, per germline. CDR3 loop: CASSFQRANTEAFF. CDR3 nucleotides: TGTGCCAGCAGTTTCCAACGGGCGAACACTGAAGCTTTCTTT.

V is TRBV29-1 and J is TRBJ2-1; 9 positions agree with TRBD1. CDR3 length equals 17 residues. The V segment lost 5 bases and the J segment 1 base; nucleotides outside the gene matches: 12. Germline loops: CDR1 SQVTM, CDR2 ANQGSEA. The CDR3 loop reads CSVPSPRTGVSYNEQFF. CDR3 nucleotides: TGCAGCGTTCCCTCACCTCGGACAGGGGTGTCCTACAATGAGCAGTTCTTC.

This clone was counted a single time. The chain links TRBV7-2 to TRBJ2-5, with D tentatively TRBD1 (5 bases). The germline CDR1 and CDR2 sequences are SGHTA and FQGNSA. The CDR3 extends over 14 amino acids. Trimming took off 1 base at V and 1 base at J, with 7 bases between the two ends. Here the CDR3 reads CASSLVGAQETQYF. CDR3 coding DNA: TGTGCCAGCAGCTTAGTAGGGGCCCAAGAGACCCAGTACTTC.

This clone came up once. The chain joins TRBV15 to TRBJ2-7, with 7 positions matching TRBD2. Germline values: CDR1 LNHNV, CDR2 YYDKDF (reference sequence). V lost 0 bases to trimming and J lost 7 bases; unmatched junction nucleotides: 12. CDR3 length: 16 amino acids. For the CDR3, the DNA is TGTGCCACCAGCAGAGATCCCGGCGGGAGAACGGGTGAGCAGTACTTC. Residues: CATSRDPGGRTGEQYF.